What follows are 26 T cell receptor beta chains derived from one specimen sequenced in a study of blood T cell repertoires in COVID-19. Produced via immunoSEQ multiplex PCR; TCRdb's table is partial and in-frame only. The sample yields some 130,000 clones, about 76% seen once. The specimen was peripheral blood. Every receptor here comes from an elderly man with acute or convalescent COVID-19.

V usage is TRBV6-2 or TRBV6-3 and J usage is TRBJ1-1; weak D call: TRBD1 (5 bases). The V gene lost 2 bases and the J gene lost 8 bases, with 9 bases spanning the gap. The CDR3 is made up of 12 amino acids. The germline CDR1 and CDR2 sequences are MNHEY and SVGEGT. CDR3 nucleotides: TGTGCCAGCAGTTACAGGGGTTACGAAGCTTTCTTT. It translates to CASSYRGYEAFF.

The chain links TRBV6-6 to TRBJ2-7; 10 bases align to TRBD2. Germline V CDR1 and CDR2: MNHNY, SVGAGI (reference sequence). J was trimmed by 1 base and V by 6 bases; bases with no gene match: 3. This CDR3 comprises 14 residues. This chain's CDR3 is CASRPSGGSYEQYF. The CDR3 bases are TGTGCCAGCAGACCTAGCGGGGGATCCTACGAGCAGTACTTC.

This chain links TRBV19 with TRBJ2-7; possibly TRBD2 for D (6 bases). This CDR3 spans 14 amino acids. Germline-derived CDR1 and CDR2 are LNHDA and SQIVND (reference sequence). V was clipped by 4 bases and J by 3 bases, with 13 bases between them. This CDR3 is CASSNSRGLYEQYF. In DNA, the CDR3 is TGTGCCAGTAGTAACTCCCGGGGACTCTACGAGCAGTACTTC.

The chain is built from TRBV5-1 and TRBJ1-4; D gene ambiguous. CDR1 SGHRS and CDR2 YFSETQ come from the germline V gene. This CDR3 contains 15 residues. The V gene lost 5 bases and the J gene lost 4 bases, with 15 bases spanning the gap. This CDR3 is CASRREGGLNEKLFF. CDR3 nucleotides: TGCGCCAGCAGAAGGGAGGGAGGCCTTAATGAAAAACTGTTTTTT.

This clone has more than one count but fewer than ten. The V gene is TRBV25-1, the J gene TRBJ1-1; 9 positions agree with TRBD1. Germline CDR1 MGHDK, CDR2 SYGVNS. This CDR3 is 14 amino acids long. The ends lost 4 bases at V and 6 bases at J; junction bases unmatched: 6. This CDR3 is CASSAQGALSEAFF. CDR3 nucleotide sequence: TGTGCCAGCAGTGCACAGGGGGCATTGTCTGAAGCTTTCTTT.

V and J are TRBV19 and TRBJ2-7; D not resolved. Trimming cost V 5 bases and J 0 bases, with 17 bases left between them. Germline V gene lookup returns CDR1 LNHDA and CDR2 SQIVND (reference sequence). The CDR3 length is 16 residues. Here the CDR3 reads CASSPGTFGFSYEQYF. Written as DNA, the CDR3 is TGTGCCAGTAGTCCTGGTACGTTCGGGTTCTCCTACGAGCAGTACTTC. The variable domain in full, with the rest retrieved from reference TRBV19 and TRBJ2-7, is DGGITQSPKYLFRKEGQNVTLSCEQNLNHDAMYWYRQDPGQGLRLIYYSQIVNDFQKGDIAEGYSVSREKKESFPLTVTSAQKNPTAFYLCASSPGTFGFSYEQYFGPGTRLTVT.

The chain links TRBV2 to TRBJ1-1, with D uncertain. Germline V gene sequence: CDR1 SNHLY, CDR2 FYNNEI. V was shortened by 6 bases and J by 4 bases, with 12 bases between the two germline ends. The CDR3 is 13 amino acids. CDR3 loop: CASRSGEGTEAFF. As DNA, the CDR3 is TGTGCCAGCAGGTCGGGAGAGGGCACTGAAGCTTTCTTT.

CDR3 nucleotides: TGTGCCAGCAGCCCCTCGGGAGGGCGCAATGAGCAGTTCTTC. Its translation is CASSPSGGRNEQFF. The chain employs TRBV7-2 and TRBJ2-1; 8 bases align to TRBD2. CDR3 size: 14 residues. Germline CDR1 is SGHTA and CDR2 is FQGNSA. J gave up 6 bases and V 5 bases, and 6 bases lay outside the gene matches. Full variable domain (remainder filled in from reference TRBV7-2 and TRBJ2-1): GAGVSQSPSNKVTEKGKDVELRCDPISGHTALYWYRQSLGQGLEFLIYFQGNSAPDKSGLPSDRFSAERTGGSVSTLTIQRTQQEDSAVYLCASSPSGGRNEQFFGPGTRLTVL.

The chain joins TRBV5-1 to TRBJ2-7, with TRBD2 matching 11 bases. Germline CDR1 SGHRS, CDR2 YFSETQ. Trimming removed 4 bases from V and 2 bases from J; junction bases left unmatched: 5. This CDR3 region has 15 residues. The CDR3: CASSHGTSGTYEQYF. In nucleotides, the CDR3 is TGCGCCAGCAGCCACGGGACTAGCGGCACCTACGAGCAGTACTTC.

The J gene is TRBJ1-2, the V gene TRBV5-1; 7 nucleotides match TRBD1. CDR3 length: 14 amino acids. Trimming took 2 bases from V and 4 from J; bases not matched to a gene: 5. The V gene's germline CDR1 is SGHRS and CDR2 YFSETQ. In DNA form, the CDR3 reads TGCGCCAGCAGCTTCGGAGGGGGCGGCTATGGCTACACCTTC. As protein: CASSFGGGGYGYTF.

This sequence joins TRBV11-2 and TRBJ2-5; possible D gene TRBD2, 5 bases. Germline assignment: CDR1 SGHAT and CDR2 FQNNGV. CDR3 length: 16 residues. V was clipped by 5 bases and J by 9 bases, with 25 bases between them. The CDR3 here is CASSPWTELGGVAQYF. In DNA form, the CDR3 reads TGTGCCAGCAGCCCCTGGACTGAACTAGGTGGGGTAGCCCAGTACTTC.

DNA of the CDR3: TGTGCCAGCACCCCGGACAGAATAAACACGGGAGAGCTGTTTTTT. It yields the protein CASTPDRINTGELFF. The chain couples TRBV6-6 to TRBJ2-2; D perhaps matches TRBD1 (6 bases). This CDR3 region has 15 residues. The V and J ends lost 7 bases and 11 bases respectively, with 23 bases between them. In germline, CDR1 is MNHNY, CDR2 SVGAGI (reference sequence).

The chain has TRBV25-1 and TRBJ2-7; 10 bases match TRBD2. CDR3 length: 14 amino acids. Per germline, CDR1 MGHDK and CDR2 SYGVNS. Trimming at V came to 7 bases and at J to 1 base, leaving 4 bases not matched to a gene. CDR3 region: CASMASGGSYEQYF. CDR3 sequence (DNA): TGTGCCAGCATGGCTAGCGGGGGTTCCTACGAGCAGTACTTC.

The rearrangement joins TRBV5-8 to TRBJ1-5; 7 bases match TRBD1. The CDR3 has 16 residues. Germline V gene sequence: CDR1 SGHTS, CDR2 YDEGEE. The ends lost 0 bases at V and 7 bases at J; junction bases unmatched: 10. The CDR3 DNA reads TGTGCCAGCAGCTTGGCCCAGGGGGGATTAAGACAGCCCCAGCATTTT. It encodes CASSLAQGGLRQPQHF.

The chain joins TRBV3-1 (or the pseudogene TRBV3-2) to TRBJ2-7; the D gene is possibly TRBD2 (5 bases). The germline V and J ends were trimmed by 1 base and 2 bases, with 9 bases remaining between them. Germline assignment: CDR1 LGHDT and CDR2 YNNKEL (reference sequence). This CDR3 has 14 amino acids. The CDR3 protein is CASSQVEGTYEQYF. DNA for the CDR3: TGTGCCAGCAGCCAAGTCGAGGGAACCTACGAGCAGTACTTC.

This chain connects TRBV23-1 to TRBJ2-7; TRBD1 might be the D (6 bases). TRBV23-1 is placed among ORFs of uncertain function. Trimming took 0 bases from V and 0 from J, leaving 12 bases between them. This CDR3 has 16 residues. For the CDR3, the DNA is TGCGCCAGCAGTCAATCGGCCACGGACAGCTCCTACGAGCAGTACTTC. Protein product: CASSQSATDSSYEQYF.

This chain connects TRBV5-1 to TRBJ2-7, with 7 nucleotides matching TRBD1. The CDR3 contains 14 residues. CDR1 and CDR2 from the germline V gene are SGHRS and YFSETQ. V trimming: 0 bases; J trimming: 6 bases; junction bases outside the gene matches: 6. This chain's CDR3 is CASSLEDRVPEQYF. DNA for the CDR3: TGCGCCAGCAGCTTGGAAGACAGGGTCCCCGAGCAGTACTTC.

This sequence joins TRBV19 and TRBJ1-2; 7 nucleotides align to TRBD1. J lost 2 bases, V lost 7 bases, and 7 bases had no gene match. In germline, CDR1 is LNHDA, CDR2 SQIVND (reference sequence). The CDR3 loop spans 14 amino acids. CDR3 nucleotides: TGTGCCAGTACCCCCGGGACAGACAACTATGGCTACACCTTC. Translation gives CASTPGTDNYGYTF.

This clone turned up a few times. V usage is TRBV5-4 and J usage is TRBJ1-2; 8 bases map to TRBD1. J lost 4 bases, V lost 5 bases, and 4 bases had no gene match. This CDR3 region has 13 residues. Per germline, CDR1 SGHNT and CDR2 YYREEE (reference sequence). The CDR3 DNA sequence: TGTGCCAGCAGTTCGGACAGGGCCTATGGCTACACCTTC. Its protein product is CASSSDRAYGYTF.

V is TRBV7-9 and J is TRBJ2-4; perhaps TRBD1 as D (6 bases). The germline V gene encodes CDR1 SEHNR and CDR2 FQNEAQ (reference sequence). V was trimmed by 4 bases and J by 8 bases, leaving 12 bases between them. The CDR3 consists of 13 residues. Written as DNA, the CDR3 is TGTGCCAGCAGCTCAAGGGGGATTGACATTCAGTACTTC. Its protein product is CASSSRGIDIQYF.

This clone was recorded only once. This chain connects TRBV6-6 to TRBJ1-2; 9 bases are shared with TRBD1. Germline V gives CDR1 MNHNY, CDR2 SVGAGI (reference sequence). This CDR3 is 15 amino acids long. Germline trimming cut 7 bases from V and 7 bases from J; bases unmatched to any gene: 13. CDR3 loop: CASNRRGDREVGYTF. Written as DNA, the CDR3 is TGTGCCAGCAACCGCCGAGGGGACAGGGAAGTTGGCTACACCTTC.

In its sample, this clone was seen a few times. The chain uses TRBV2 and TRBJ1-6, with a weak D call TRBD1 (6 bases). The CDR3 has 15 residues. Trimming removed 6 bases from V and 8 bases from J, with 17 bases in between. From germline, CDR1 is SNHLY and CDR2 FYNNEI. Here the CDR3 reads CASRQEGGAYSPLHF. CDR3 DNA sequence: TGTGCCAGCAGGCAAGAAGGGGGGGCATATTCACCCCTCCACTTT. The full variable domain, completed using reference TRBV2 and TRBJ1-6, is EPEVTQTPSHQVTQMGQEVILRCVPISNHLYFYWYRQILGQKVEFLVSFYNNEISEKSEIFDDQFSVERPDGSNFTLKIRSTKLEDSAMYFCASRQEGGAYSPLHFGNGTRLTVT.

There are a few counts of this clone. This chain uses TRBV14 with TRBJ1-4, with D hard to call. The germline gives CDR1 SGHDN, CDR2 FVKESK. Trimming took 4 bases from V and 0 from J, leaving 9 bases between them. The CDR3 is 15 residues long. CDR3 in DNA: TGTGCCAGCAGCCCCCGGTTAGCAACTAATGAAAAACTGTTTTTT. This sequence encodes CASSPRLATNEKLFF. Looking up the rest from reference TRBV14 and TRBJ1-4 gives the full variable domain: EAGVTQFPSHSVIEKGQTVTLRCDPISGHDNLYWYRRVMGKEIKFLLHFVKESKQDESGMPNNRFLAERTGGTYSTLKVQPAELEDSGVYFCASSPRLATNEKLFFGSGTQLSVL.

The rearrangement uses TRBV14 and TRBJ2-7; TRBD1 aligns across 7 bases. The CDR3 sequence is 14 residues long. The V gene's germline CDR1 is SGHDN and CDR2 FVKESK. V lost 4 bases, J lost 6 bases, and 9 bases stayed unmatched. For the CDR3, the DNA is TGTGCCAGCAGCCCTATGACAGGGTTCGGCGAGCAGTACTTC. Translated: CASSPMTGFGEQYF.

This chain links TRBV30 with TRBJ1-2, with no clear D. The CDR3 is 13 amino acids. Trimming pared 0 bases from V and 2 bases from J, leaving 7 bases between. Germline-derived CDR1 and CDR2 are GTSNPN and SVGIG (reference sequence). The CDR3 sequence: CAWSVHGNYGYTF. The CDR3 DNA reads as TGTGCCTGGAGTGTACACGGGAACTATGGCTACACCTTC.

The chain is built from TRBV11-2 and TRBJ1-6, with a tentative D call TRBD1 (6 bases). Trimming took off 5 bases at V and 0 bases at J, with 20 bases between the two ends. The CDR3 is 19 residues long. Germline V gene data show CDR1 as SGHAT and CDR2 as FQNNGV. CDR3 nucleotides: TGTGCCAGCAGCCGTGATTCGGGGGGCTCAAGCTCCTATAATTCACCCCTCCACTTT. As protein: CASSRDSGGSSSYNSPLHF.